The sequence of this T cell receptor (beta chain) was determined in a study of cytomegalovirus exposure and HLA in healthy donors. The PCR used 60 Vbeta and 13 Jbeta primers. Sequencing used immunoSEQ multiplex PCR; TCRdb keeps in-frame clones, though not all of them. This table has about 150,000 clones, 82% appearing once. Germline V CDR1 and CDR2: MNHEY, SMNVEV (reference sequence). The V and J ends lost 2 bases and 9 bases respectively, with 11 bases between them. CDR3 length equals 13 residues. This clonotype originated in a male donor in good health and CMV-seronegative. Specimen: PBMCs. V is TRBV27 and J is TRBJ2-1, with D perhaps matching TRBD1 (5 bases). DNA of the CDR3: TGTGCCAGCAGTTTAGGGGCTACAAGTGAGCAGTTCTTC. Translated, it gives CASSLGATSEQFF.